This entry is about one T cell receptor beta chain. The target antigen is unknown. This entry comes from a study of T cells in narcolepsy. Study details: Patients with NT1 or NT2 and healthy control donors were enrolled. Findings and caveats of the study: Comparing one patient's CSF and blood CD4+ clonotypes highlighted HCRT- and TRIB2-specific autoreactive clonotypes. Reportedly, autoreactive clonotypes were serially detected in patients' blood but not controls'. No autoreactive T cell clone sequences appeared in some memory CD4+ repertoires.

Profiling relied on immunoSEQ multiplex PCR, and the TCRdb table lists in-frame clones only, not all of them. The table lists over 9,000 clones, around 94% of them singletons. CDR3 length: 18 residues. After removal of 6 bases from V and 2 bases from J, the junction contained 15 bases not matched to a gene. Germline V CDR1 and CDR2: LNHDA, SQIVND (reference sequence). The sample consisted of CD45RA- memory CD4+ T cells from PBMCs. The chain employs TRBV19 and TRBJ2-1; the match to TRBD2 covers 8 bases. This TCR derives from a human donor with narcolepsy. As DNA, the CDR3 is TGTGCCAGTAGCCCGGTGGGGGTGCGGGAGGTCCCCTACAATGAGCAGTTCTTC. It translates to CASSPVGVREVPYNEQFF.